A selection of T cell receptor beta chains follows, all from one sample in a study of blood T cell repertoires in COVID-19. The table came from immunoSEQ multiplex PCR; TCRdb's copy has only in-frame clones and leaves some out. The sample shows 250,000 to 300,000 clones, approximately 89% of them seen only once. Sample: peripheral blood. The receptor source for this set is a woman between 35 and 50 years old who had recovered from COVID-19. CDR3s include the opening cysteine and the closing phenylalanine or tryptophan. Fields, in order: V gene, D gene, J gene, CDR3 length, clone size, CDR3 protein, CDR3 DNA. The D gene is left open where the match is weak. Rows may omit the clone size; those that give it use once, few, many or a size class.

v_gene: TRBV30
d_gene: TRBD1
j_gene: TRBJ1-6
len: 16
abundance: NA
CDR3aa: CAWSVPSGQYNSPLHF
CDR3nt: TGTGCCTGGAGTGTACCGTCGGGACAGTATAATTCACCCCTCCACTTT

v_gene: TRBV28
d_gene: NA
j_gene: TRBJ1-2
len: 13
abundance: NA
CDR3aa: CASSVDTSYGYTF
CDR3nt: TGTGCCAGCAGTGTTGACACAAGCTATGGCTACACCTTC

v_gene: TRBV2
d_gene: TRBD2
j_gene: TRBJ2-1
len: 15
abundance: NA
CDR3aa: CASRGTSGSYNEQFF
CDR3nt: TGTGCCAGCAGGGGGACTAGCGGATCCTACAATGAGCAGTTCTTC

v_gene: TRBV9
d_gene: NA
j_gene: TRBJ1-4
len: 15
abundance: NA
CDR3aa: CASSADYTTNEKLFF
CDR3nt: TGTGCCAGCAGCGCGGACTACACAACTAATGAAAAACTGTTTTTT

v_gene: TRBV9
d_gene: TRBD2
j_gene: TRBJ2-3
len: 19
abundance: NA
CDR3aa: CASSVATGASGGLTDTQYF
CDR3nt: TGTGCCAGCAGCGTAGCTACTGGGGCTAGCGGGGGGCTGACAGATACGCAGTATTTT

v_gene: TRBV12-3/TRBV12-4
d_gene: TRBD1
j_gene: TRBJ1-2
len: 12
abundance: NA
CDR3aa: CASSYGQGSYTF
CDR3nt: TGTGCCAGCAGTTATGGACAGGGCAGCTACACCTTC

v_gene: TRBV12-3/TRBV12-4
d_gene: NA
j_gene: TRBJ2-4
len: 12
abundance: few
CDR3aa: CASSLEGGIQYF
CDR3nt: TGTGCCAGCAGTTTAGAGGGAGGCATTCAGTACTTC

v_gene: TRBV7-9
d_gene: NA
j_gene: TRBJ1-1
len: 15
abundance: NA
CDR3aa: CASSQMGAVNTEAFF
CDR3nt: TGTGCCAGCAGCCAGATGGGGGCCGTGAACACTGAAGCTTTCTTT

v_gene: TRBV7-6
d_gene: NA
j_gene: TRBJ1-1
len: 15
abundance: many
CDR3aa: CASSLTQPPDTEAFF
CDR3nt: TGTGCCAGCAGCTTGACACAGCCCCCGGACACTGAAGCTTTCTTT

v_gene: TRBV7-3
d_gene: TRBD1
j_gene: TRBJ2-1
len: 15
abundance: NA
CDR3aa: CASSFGQVSYNEQFF
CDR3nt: TGTGCCAGCAGCTTTGGACAGGTCTCCTACAATGAGCAGTTCTTC

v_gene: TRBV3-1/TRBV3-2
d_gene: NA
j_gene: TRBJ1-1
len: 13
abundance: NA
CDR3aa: CASSQVPDTEAFF
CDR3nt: TGTGCCAGCAGCCAAGTTCCAGACACTGAAGCTTTCTTT

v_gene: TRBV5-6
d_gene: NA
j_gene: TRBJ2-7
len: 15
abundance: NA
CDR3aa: CASSLVGGGGYEQYF
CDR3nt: TGTGCCAGCAGCTTGGTTGGCGGAGGCGGCTACGAGCAGTACTTC

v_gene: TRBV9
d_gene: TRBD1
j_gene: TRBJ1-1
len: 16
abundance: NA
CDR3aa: CASSSGTVPMNTEAFF
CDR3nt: TGTGCCAGCAGCTCCGGGACAGTGCCGATGAACACTGAAGCTTTCTTT

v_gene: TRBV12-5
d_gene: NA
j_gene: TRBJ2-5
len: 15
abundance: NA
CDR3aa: CASGRDFTEQETQYF
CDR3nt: TGTGCTAGTGGTCGGGATTTTACAGAACAAGAGACCCAGTACTTC

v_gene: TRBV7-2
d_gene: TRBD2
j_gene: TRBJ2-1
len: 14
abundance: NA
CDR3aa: CASSPYQREGEQFF
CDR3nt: TGTGCCAGCAGCCCATACCAGCGGGAGGGTGAGCAGTTCTTC

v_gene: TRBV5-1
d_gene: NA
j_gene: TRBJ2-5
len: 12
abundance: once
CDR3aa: CASSFNQETQYF
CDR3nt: TGCGCCAGCAGCTTCAACCAAGAGACCCAGTACTTC

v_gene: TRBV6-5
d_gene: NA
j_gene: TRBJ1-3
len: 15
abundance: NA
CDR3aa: CASSSILEGGNTIYF
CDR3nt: TGTGCCAGCAGTTCCATTCTTGAGGGTGGAAACACCATATATTTT

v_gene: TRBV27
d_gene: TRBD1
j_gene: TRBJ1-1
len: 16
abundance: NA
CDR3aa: CASSLPQQGVNTEAFF
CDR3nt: TGTGCCAGCAGTTTACCCCAACAGGGGGTTAACACTGAAGCTTTCTTT

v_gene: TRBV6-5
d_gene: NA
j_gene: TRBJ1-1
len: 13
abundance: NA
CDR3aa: CASRLDGIDEAFF
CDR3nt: TGTGCCAGCAGACTCGACGGGATCGATGAAGCTTTCTTT

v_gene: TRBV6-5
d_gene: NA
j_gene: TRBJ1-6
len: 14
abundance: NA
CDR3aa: CASSKSSYNSPLHF
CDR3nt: TGTGCCAGCAGCAAGAGCTCCTATAATTCACCCCTCCACTTT

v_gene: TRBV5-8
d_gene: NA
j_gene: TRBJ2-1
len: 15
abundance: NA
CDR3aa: CASSLFQAAYNEQFF
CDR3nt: TGTGCCAGCAGCTTGTTCCAAGCCGCCTACAATGAGCAGTTCTTC

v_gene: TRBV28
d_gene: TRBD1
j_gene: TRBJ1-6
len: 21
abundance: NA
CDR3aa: CASSSLSGTGPMSSYNSPLHF
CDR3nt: TGTGCCAGCAGTTCTTTATCCGGGACAGGGCCGATGAGCTCCTATAATTCACCCCTCCACTTT

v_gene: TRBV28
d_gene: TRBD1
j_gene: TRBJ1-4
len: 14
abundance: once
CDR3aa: CASSTGTANEKLFF
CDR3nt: TGTGCCAGCTCCACCGGGACAGCTAATGAAAAACTGTTTTTT

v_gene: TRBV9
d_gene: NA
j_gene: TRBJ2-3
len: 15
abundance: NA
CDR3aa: CASSVGPLGTDTQYF
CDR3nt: TGTGCCAGCAGCGTTGGGCCCCTCGGCACAGATACGCAGTATTTT

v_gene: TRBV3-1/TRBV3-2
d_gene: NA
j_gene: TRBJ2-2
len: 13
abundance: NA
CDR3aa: CASSPTNTGELFF
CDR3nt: TGTGCCAGCAGCCCAACGAACACCGGGGAGCTGTTTTTT

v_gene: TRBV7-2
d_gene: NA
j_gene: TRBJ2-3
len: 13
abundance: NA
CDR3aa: CASSLRGRRPQYF
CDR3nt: TGTGCCAGCAGCTTAAGAGGTAGACGCCCGCAGTATTTT

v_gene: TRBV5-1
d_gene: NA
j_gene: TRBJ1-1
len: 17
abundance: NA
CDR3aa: CASSLTTRGARGTEAFF
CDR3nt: TGCGCCAGCAGCTTGACTACGCGGGGGGCGCGGGGGACTGAAGCTTTCTTT

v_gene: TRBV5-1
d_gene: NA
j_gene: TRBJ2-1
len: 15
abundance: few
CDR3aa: CASTEGLGLYNEQFF
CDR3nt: TGCGCCAGCACGGAGGGGCTAGGCCTCTACAATGAGCAGTTCTTC

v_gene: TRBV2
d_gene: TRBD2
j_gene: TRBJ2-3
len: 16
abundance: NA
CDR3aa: CASTGRTSGYTDTQYF
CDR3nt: TGTGCCAGCACGGGCAGGACTAGCGGTTACACAGATACGCAGTATTTT

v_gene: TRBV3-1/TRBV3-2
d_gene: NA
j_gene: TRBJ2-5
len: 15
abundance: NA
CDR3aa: CASSQGAGFQETQYF
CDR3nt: TGTGCCAGCAGCCAAGGGGCGGGGTTTCAAGAGACCCAGTACTTC

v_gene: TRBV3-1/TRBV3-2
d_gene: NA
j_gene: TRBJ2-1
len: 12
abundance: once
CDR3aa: CASSQGATEQFF
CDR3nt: TGTGCCAGCAGCCAAGGAGCGACTGAGCAGTTCTTC

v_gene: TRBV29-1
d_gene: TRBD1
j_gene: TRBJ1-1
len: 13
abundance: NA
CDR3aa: CSVEVQGYTEAFF
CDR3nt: TGCAGCGTTGAAGTACAGGGGTACACTGAAGCTTTCTTT

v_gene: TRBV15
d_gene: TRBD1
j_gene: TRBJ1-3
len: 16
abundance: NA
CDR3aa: CATSGLQGAFGNTIYF
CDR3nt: TGTGCCACCAGCGGTTTACAGGGGGCGTTTGGAAACACCATATATTTT

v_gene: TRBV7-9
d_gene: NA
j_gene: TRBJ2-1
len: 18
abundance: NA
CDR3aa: CASSRPKHRARDYNEQFF
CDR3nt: TGTGCCAGCAGCCGCCCGAAACACAGGGCCAGGGACTACAATGAGCAGTTCTTC

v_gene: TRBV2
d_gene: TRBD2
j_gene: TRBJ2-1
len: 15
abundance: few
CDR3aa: CASSELAGGLNEQFF
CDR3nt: TGTGCCAGCAGTGAGCTAGCGGGGGGGCTTAATGAGCAGTTCTTC

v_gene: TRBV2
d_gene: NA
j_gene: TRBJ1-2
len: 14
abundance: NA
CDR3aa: CASSDPTLFYGYTF
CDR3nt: TGTGCCAGCAGTGATCCGACACTTTTCTATGGCTACACCTTC

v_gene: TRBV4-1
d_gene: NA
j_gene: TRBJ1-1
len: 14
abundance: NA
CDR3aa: CASSQDWGVAEAFF
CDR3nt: TGCGCCAGCAGCCAAGACTGGGGGGTAGCTGAAGCTTTCTTT

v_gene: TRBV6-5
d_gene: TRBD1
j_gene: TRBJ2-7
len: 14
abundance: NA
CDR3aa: CASRRTGVSSEQYF
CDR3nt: TGTGCCAGCAGACGGACAGGGGTCAGTAGCGAGCAGTACTTC

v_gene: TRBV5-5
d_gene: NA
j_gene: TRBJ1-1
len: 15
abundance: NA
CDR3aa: CASSPPVVMNTEAFF
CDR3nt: TGTGCCAGCAGCCCTCCCGTTGTAATGAACACTGAAGCTTTCTTT

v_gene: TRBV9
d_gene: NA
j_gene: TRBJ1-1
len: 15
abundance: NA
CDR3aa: CASSGRGDGNTEAFF
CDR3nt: TGTGCCAGCAGCGGCAGGGGTGATGGGAACACTGAAGCTTTCTTT

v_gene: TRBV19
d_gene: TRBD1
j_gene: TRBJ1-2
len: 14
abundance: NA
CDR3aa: CASSTDRFIGGYTF
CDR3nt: TGTGCCAGTAGCACGGACAGGTTTATTGGTGGCTACACCTTC

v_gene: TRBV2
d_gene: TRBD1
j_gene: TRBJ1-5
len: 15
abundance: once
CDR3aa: CASRMGTAPNQPQHF
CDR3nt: TGTGCCAGCAGAATGGGGACAGCCCCAAATCAGCCCCAGCATTTT

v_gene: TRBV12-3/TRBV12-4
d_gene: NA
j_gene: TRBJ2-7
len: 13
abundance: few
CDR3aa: CASSLAWSGEQYF
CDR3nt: TGTGCCAGCAGTTTAGCCTGGTCGGGGGAGCAGTACTTC

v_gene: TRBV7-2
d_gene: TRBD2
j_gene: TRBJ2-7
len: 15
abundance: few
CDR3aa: CASSLDRAGSGEQYF
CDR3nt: TGTGCCAGCAGCTTAGACCGAGCGGGGAGTGGCGAGCAGTACTTC

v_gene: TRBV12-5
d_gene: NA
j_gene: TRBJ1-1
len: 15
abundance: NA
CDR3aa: CASGLAGQMNTEAFF
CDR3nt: TGTGCTAGTGGTTTGGCAGGGCAAATGAACACTGAAGCTTTCTTT

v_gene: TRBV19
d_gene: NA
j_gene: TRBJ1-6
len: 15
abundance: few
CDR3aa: CASSRAGDYNSPLHF
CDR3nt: TGTGCCAGTAGTAGGGCGGGAGACTATAATTCACCCCTCCACTTT

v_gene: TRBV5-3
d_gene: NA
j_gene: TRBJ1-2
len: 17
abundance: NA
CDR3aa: CARSKDRRFCFAYGYTF
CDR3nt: TGTGCCAGAAGCAAAGACAGGAGGTTTTGTTTCGCCTATGGCTACACCTTC

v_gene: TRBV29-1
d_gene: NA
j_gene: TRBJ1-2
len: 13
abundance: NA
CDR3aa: CSVGTPSGDGYTF
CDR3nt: TGCAGCGTTGGTACCCCATCCGGGGATGGCTACACCTTC

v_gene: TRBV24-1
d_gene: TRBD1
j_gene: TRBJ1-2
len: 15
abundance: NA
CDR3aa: CATSTAGTGGYGYTF
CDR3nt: TGTGCCACCAGTACGGCCGGGACAGGGGGATATGGCTACACCTTC

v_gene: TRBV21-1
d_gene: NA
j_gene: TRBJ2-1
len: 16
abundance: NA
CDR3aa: CASSKAGGRASNEQFF
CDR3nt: TGTGCCAGCAGCAAAGCCGGCGGGAGGGCATCCAATGAGCAGTTCTTC

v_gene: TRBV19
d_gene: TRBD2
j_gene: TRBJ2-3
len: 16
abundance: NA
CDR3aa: CASSKRLAGGPGPQYF
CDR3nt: TGTGCCAGTAGTAAGAGACTAGCGGGAGGGCCTGGTCCGCAGTATTTT

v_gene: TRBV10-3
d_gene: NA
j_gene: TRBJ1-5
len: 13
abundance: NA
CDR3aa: CAISESERQPQHF
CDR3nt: TGTGCCATCAGTGAGTCTGAACGGCAGCCCCAGCATTTT